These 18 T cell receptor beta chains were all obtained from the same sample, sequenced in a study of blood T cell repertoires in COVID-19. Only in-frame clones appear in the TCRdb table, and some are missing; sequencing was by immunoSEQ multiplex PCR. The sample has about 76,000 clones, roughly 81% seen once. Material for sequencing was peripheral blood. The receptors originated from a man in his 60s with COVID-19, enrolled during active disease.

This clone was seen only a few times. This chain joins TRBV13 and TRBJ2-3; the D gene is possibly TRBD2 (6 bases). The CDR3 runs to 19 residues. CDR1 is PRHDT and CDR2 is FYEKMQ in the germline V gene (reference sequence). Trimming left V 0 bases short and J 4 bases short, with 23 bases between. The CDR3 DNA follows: TGTGCCAGCAGCTTAGGTTCGAGGTTGGGGGGAAACGGGGCAGATACGCAGTATTTT. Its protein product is CASSLGSRLGGNGADTQYF.

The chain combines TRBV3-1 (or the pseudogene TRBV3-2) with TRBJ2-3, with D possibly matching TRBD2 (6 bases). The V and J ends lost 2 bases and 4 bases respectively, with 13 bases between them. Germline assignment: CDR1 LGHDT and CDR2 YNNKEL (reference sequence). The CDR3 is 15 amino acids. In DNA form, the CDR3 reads TGTGCCAGCAGCCAAACTCGAACGGGAGCAGATACGCAGTATTTT. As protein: CASSQTRTGADTQYF.

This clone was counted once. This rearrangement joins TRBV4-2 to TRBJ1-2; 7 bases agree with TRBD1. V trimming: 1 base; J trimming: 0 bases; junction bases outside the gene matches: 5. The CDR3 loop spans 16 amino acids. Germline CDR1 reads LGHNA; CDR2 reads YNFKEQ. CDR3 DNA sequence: TGTGCCAGCAGCCAAGCAGACAGGGAAACTAACTATGGCTACACCTTC. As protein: CASSQADRETNYGYTF.

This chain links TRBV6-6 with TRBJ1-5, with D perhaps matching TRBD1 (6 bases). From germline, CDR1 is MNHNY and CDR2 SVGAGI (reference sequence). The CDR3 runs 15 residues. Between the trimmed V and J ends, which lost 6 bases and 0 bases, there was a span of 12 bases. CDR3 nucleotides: TGTGCCAGCAGCCGATGGGACACTAGCAATCAGCCCCAGCATTTT. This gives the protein CASSRWDTSNQPQHF.

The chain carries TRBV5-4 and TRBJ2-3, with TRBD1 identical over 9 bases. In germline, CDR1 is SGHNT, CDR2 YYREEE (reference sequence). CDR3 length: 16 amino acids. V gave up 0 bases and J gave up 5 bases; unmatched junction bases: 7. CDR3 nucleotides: TGTGCCAGCAGCTTGGGCCCGGGACAGGGTTTAGATACGCAGTATTTT. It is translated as CASSLGPGQGLDTQYF.

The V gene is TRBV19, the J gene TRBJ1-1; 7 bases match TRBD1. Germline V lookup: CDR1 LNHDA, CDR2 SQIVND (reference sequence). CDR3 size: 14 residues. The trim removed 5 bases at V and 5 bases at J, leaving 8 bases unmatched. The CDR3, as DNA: TGTGCCAGTAGTGGGACAGTGGGAGAGACTGAAGCTTTCTTT. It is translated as CASSGTVGETEAFF.

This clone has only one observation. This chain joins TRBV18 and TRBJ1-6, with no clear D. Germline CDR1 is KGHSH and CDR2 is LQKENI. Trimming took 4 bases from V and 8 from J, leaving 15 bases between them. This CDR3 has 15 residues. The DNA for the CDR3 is TGTGCCAGCTCACGCCTCTCTGACGGGGATTCACCCCTCCACTTT. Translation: CASSRLSDGDSPLHF. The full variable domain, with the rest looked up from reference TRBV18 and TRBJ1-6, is NAGVMQNPRHLVRRRGQEARLRCSPMKGHSHVYWYRQLPEEGLKFMVYLQKENIIDESGMPKERFSAEFPKEGPSILRIQQVVRGDSAAYFCASSRLSDGDSPLHFGNGTRLTVT.

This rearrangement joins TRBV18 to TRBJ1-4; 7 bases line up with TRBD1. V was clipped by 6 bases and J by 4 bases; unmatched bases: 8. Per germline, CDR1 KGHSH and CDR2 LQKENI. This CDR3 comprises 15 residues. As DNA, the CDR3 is TGTGCCAGCTCCCCCGACAGGGAGAGTAATGAAAAACTGTTTTTT. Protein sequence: CASSPDRESNEKLFF.

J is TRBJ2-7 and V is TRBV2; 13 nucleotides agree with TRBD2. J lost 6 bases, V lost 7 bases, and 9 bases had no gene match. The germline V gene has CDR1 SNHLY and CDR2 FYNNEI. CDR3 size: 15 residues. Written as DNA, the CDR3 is TGTGCCAGCAACCAACTAGCGGGAGGGCCCTCCGAGCAGTACTTC. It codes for CASNQLAGGPSEQYF.

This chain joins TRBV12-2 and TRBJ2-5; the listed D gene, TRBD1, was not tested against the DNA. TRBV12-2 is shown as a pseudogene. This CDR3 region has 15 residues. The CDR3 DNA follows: TGTGCAAGTCGCTGGCACAGGGGGCGCTTAGAGACCCAGTACTTC. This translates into CASRWHRGRLETQYF.

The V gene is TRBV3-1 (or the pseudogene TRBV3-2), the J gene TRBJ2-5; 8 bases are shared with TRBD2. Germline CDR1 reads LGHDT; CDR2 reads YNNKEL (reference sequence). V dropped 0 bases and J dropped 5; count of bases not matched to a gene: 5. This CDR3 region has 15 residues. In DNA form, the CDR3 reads TGTGCCAGCAGCCAAGAGACTAGCGCGACGGAGACCCAGTACTTC. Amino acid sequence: CASSQETSATETQYF.

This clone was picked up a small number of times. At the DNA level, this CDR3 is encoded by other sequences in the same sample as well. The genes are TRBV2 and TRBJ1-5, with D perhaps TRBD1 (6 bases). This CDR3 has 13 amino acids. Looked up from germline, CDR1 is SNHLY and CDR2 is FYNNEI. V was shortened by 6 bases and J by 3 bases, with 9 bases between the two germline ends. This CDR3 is CASRGQNNQPQHF. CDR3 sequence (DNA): TGTGCCAGCAGGGGACAAAACAATCAGCCCCAGCATTTT. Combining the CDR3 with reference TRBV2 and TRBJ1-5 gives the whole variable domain EPEVTQTPSHQVTQMGQEVILRCVPISNHLYFYWYRQILGQKVEFLVSFYNNEISEKSEIFDDQFSVERPDGSNFTLKIRSTKLEDSAMYFCASRGQNNQPQHFGDGTRLSIL.

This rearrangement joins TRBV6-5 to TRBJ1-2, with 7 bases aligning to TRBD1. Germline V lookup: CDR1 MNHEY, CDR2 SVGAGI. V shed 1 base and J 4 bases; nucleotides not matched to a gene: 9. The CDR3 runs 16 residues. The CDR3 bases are TGTGCCAGCAGTTACTTATGGGACAGAAGACCCTATGGCTACACCTTC. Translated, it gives CASSYLWDRRPYGYTF.

The CDR3 reads CASSVTEVSTEAFF. Written as DNA, the CDR3 is TGTGCCAGCAGTGTGACAGAAGTGAGCACTGAAGCTTTCTTT. The J gene is TRBJ1-1, the V gene TRBV2, with D possibly TRBD1 on 5 matching bases. Germline assignment: CDR1 SNHLY and CDR2 FYNNEI. The CDR3 has 14 amino acids. The V end lost 4 bases, the J end lost 4 bases, and 13 bases lay between the germline ends. Combining the CDR3 with reference TRBV2 and TRBJ1-1 gives the whole variable domain EPEVTQTPSHQVTQMGQEVILRCVPISNHLYFYWYRQILGQKVEFLVSFYNNEISEKSEIFDDQFSVERPDGSNFTLKIRSTKLEDSAMYFCASSVTEVSTEAFFGQGTRLTVV.

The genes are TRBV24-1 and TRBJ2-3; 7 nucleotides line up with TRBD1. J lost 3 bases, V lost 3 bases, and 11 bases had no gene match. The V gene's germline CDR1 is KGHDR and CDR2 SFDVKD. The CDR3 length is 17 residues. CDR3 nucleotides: TGTGCCACCAGTGATGACGCCTACAGGGGTGGGACAGATACGCAGTATTTT. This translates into CATSDDAYRGGTDTQYF.

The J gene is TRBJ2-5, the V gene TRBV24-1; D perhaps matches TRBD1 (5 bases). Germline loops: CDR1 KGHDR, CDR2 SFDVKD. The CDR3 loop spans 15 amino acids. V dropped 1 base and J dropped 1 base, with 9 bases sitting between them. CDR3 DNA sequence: TGTGCCACCAGTGATTTTGTGACAGCCCAAGAGACCCAGTACTTC. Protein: CATSDFVTAQETQYF.

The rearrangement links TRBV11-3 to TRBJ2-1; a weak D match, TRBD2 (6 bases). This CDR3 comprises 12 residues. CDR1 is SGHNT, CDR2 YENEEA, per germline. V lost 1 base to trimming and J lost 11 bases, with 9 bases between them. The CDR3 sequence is CASSLVEGKQFF. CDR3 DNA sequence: TGTGCCAGCAGCTTAGTGGAGGGTAAGCAGTTCTTC.

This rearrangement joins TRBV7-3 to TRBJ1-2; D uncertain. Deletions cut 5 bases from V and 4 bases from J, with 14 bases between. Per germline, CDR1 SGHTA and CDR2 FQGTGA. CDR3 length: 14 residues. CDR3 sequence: CASSPRAFPYGYTF. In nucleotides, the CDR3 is TGTGCCAGCAGCCCGCGGGCTTTTCCCTATGGCTACACCTTC.